A selection of T cell receptor beta chains follows, all from one sample in a study of blood T cell repertoires in COVID-19. Repertoires were generated with immunoSEQ multiplex PCR, while TCRdb's copy carries only in-frame clones and drops some. The table includes 100,000 to 150,000 clones, over 60% detected once. Specimen: peripheral blood. The receptor source for this set is a woman in her 70s with acute or convalescent COVID-19. Each CDR3 is given with its conserved first and last residue. A D gene is named only where the DNA matches it firmly. Only part of the rows carry a size: once, few, many, or a class if the clone is expanded.

>-|TRBJ2-2|TRBV28|once
CASGLLTGELFF
TGTGCCAGCGGACTGCTAACCGGGGAGCTGTTTTTT
>-|TRBJ2-3|TRBV5-1|-
CASSSPRGTDTQYF
TGCGCCAGCAGCTCGCCCCGGGGCACAGATACGCAGTATTTT
>TRBD1|TRBJ1-3|TRBV5-1|-
CASSTGQGGGNTIYF
TGCGCCAGCAGCACCGGACAGGGAGGCGGAAACACCATATATTTT
>-|TRBJ1-6|TRBV29-1|-
CSVQTGLNSPLHF
TGCAGCGTCCAAACGGGACTAAATTCACCCCTCCACTTT
>-|TRBJ1-2|TRBV5-5|-
CASSLEVSGNYGYTF
TGTGCCAGCAGCTTGGAGGTGTCAGGAAACTATGGCTACACCTTC
>TRBD1|TRBJ1-6|TRBV13|-
CASSSGTGYSPLHF
TGTGCCAGCAGCTCCGGGACAGGTTATTCACCCCTCCACTTT
>TRBD1|TRBJ1-6|TRBV11-2|-
CASSYGQGANSPLHF
TGTGCCAGCAGTTACGGACAGGGTGCTAATTCACCCCTCCACTTT
>TRBD1|TRBJ2-7|TRBV5-1|-
CASSPETGSYEQYF
TGCGCCAGCAGCCCGGAGACAGGGTCCTACGAGCAGTACTTC
>TRBD1|TRBJ2-2|TRBV7-9|-
CANTAGGITGELFF
TGTGCCAACACGGCAGGGGGCATCACCGGGGAGCTGTTTTTT
>-|TRBJ1-5|TRBV2|-
CASSPTPNQPQHF
TGTGCCAGCAGTCCGACACCGAATCAGCCCCAGCATTTT
>-|TRBJ2-2|TRBV7-2|few
CASSPRRAGRYTGELFF
TGTGCCAGCAGCCCTCGCCGGGCGGGGAGATACACCGGGGAGCTGTTTTTT
>TRBD2|TRBJ2-1|TRBV6-2/TRBV6-3|-
CASSYSSNSGGPLGYNEQFF
TGTGCCAGCAGTTACTCGTCTAATAGCGGGGGGCCCCTCGGATACAATGAGCAGTTCTTC
>-|TRBJ1-2|TRBV6-6|few
CASRQGQNNYGYTF
TGTGCCAGCAGGCAAGGACAGAATAACTATGGCTACACCTTC
>-|TRBJ1-2|TRBV7-9|-
CASTTWGGTGYGYTF
TGTGCCAGCACTACCTGGGGGGGAACGGGCTATGGCTACACCTTC
>-|TRBJ2-7|TRBV15|-
CATSRPGAYEQYF
TGTGCCACCAGCAGACCGGGGGCCTACGAGCAGTACTTC
>-|TRBJ2-7|TRBV12-3/TRBV12-4|-
CASSLSDEQYF
TGTGCCAGCAGTTTGTCGGACGAGCAGTACTTC
>-|TRBJ1-5|TRBV20-1|-
CSASRVLGEGNQPQHF
TGCAGTGCTAGTCGGGTATTGGGAGAGGGCAATCAGCCCCAGCATTTT
>TRBD2|TRBJ2-3|TRBV6-5|-
CASRRLAGATDTQYF
TGTGCCAGCAGGCGACTAGCGGGAGCCACAGATACGCAGTATTTT
>TRBD2|TRBJ2-1|TRBV7-2|-
CASSRLAGGSDEQFF
TGTGCCAGCAGTCGACTAGCGGGGGGCTCAGATGAGCAGTTCTTC
>-|TRBJ1-2|TRBV2|-
CASTAWGANYGYTF
TGTGCCAGCACCGCGTGGGGGGCTAACTATGGCTACACCTTC
>TRBD1|TRBJ2-2|TRBV11-3|-
CASSRGQGDTGELFF
TGTGCCAGCAGCCGTGGACAGGGGGACACCGGGGAGCTGTTTTTT
>TRBD2|TRBJ2-3|TRBV20-1|-
CSASFLAGGADTQYF
TGCAGTGCTAGTTTTTTAGCGGGAGGGGCAGATACGCAGTATTTT
>-|TRBJ1-1|TRBV10-2|few
CASSESLRGRLNTEAFF
TGCGCCAGCAGTGAGTCGCTCAGGGGACGGCTGAACACTGAAGCTTTCTTT
>-|TRBJ1-5|TRBV19|-
CASTTGRGRGGQPQHF
TGTGCCAGCACAACCGGGCGCGGACGCGGAGGCCAGCCCCAGCATTTT
>TRBD1|TRBJ1-5|TRBV27|-
CASSSTGGTVGNQPQHF
TGTGCCAGCAGTTCAACAGGGGGCACGGTAGGCAATCAGCCCCAGCATTTT
>TRBD1|TRBJ1-2|TRBV6-5|once
CASSYSGQENYGYTF
TGTGCCAGCAGTTATTCGGGACAGGAGAACTATGGCTACACCTTC
>TRBD1|TRBJ1-3|TRBV5-1|-
CASSLVGQGIGNTIYF
TGCGCCAGCAGCTTGGTGGGACAGGGGATCGGAAACACCATATATTTT
>-|TRBJ1-2|TRBV6-6|-
CASSYSGGAHGYTF
TGTGCCAGCAGTTACTCGGGGGGGGCCCATGGCTACACCTTC
>TRBD2|TRBJ2-7|TRBV3-1/TRBV3-2|few
CASSQPTGLAGGEQYF
TGTGCCAGCAGCCAACCAACGGGACTAGCGGGAGGCGAGCAGTACTTC
>-|TRBJ1-4|TRBV7-9|-
CASSPHRATNEKLFF
TGTGCCAGCAGCCCCCACAGGGCTACTAATGAAAAACTGTTTTTT
>TRBD1|TRBJ1-5|TRBV19|-
CATKDRGNQPQHF
TGTGCCACGAAAGACAGGGGCAATCAGCCCCAGCATTTT
>-|TRBJ2-1|TRBV10-3|-
CAISESGGGGFSEQFF
TGTGCCATCAGTGAGTCTGGGGGTGGAGGGTTCAGTGAGCAGTTCTTC
>-|TRBJ2-7|TRBV15|-
CATSREGLSYEQYF
TGTGCCACCAGCAGAGAAGGACTATCCTACGAGCAGTACTTC
>TRBD2|TRBJ2-1|TRBV2|-
CASSGGGVSEQFF
TGTGCCAGCAGTGGGGGAGGGGTCAGTGAGCAGTTCTTC
>-|TRBJ1-6|TRBV19|-
CASSMGRGIHNSPLHF
TGTGCCAGTAGTATGGGGAGGGGCATCCATAATTCACCCCTCCACTTT
>TRBD1|TRBJ1-6|TRBV6-5|-
CASSYSQGGNSPLHF
TGTGCCAGCAGTTATTCGCAGGGGGGTAACTCACCCCTCCACTTT
>-|TRBJ2-7|TRBV6-6|few
CASSYSGGLTYEQYF
TGTGCCAGCAGTTACTCAGGGGGTTTGACCTACGAGCAGTACTTC
>-|TRBJ2-3|TRBV14|once
CASSHSDTQYF
TGTGCCAGCAGCCATTCGGATACGCAGTATTTT
>-|TRBJ1-4|TRBV21-1|once
CASSKGLRGNEKLFF
TGTGCCAGCAGCAAAGGGCTCAGGGGGAATGAAAAACTGTTTTTT
>TRBD2|TRBJ2-2|TRBV5-1|-
CASSRTSGMPNTGELFF
TGCGCCAGCAGCAGGACTAGCGGGATGCCGAACACCGGGGAGCTGTTTTTT